The clone carrying this T cell receptor (beta chain) was found many times. What it binds is not known. Time point reported: blood at routine non-recurrence follow-up after resection. Material for sequencing was whole RNA from tumor, nontumor lung or frozen PBMC, left unsorted. This sample was taken from a study of spatial heterogeneity in lung cancer. At the level of the study: Any follow-up PBMC samples that were available went on to be sequenced, and the median time to follow-up was roughly 2 years after resection. A consistent excess of beta-chain over alpha-chain sequences was detected.

Germline-derived CDR1 and CDR2 are SGHVS and FNYEAQ. CDR3 size: 18 residues. The J segment lost 6 bases and the V segment lost 2 bases, leaving 15 bases of the junction unmatched. Study observations and caveats: Ubiquitous expanded tumor TCRs appeared in blood more at resection than follow-up.

TCRdb ran MiXCR on the 5' RACE reads and lists one entry per CDR3 protein. The sample has around 70,000 distinct CDR3 sequences; about 9.5% are singletons. The sample consisted of PBMCs, taken at follow-up. This sequence originates from a female donor with early-stage non-small cell lung cancer. The genes are TRBV7-6 and TRBJ2-2, with 7 nucleotides matching TRBD2. CDR3 nucleotides: TGTGCCAGCAGCTTAAGTCCCCTTAGAGGGAGGGCCGCCGGGGAGCTGTTTTTT. Its translation: CASSLSPLRGRAAGELFF.